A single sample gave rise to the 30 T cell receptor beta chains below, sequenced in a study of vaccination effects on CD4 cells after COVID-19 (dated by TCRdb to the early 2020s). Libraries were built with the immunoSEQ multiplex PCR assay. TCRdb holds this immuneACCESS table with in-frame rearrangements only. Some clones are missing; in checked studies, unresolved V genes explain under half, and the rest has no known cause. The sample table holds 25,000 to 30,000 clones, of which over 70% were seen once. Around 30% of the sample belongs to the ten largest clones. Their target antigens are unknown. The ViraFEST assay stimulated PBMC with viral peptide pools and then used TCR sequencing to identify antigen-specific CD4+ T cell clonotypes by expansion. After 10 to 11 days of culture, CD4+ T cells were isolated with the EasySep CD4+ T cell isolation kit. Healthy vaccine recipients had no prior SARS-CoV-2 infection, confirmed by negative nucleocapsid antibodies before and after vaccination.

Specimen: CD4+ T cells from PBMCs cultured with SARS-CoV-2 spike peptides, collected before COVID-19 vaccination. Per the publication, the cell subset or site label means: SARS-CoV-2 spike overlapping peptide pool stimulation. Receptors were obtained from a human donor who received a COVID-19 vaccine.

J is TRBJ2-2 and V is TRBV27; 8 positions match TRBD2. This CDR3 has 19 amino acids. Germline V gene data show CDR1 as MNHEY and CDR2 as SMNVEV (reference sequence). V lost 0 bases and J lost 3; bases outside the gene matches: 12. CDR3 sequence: CASSLSGVGAGVDTGELFF. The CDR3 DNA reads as TGTGCCAGCAGTTTATCGGGGGTTGGAGCGGGAGTTGACACCGGGGAGCTGTTTTTT.

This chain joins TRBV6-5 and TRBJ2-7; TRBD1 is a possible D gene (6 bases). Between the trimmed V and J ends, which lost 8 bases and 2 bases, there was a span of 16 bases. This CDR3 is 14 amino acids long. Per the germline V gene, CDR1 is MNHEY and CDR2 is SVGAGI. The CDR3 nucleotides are TGTGCCAGCTCCAAGGGGGACATTGCCTACGAGCAGTACTTC. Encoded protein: CASSKGDIAYEQYF.

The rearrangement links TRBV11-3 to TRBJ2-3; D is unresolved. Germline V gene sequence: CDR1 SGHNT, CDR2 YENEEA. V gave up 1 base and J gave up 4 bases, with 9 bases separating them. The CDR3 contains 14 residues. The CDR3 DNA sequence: TGTGCCAGCAGCTTAGGTATCGGGCCAGATACGCAGTATTTT. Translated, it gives CASSLGIGPDTQYF.

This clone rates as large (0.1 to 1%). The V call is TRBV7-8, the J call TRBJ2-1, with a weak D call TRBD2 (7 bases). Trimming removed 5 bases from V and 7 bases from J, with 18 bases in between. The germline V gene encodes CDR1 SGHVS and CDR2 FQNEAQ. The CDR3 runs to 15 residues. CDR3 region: CASSPMLGGGNEQFF. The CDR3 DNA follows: TGTGCCAGCAGCCCTATGTTAGGGGGGGGAAATGAGCAGTTCTTC.

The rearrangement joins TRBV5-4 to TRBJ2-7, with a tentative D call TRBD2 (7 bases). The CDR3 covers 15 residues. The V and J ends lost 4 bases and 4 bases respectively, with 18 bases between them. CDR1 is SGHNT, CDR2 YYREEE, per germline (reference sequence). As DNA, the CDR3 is TGTGCCAGCAGCAGAGGGGGGGGGACTGGATACGAGCAGTACTTC. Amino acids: CASSRGGGTGYEQYF.

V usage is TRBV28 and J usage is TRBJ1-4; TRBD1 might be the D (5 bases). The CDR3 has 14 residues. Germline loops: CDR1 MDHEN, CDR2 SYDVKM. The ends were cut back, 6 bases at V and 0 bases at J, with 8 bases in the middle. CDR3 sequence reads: CASRSGSTNEKLFF. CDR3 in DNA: TGTGCCAGCAGGTCAGGGTCAACTAATGAAAAACTGTTTTTT.

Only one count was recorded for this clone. In DNA form, the CDR3 reads TGCAGCGTCCGAACTTTAGATGGCTACACCTTC. It is translated as CSVRTLDGYTF. This chain links TRBV29-1 with TRBJ1-2; D uncertain. Trimming removed 6 bases at V and 6 bases at J, with 11 bases between. Germline V gene data show CDR1 as SQVTM and CDR2 as ANQGSEA. The CDR3 extends over 11 amino acids. The variable domain in full, completed from reference TRBV29-1 and TRBJ1-2, reads SAVISQKPSRDICQRGTSLTIQCQVDSQVTMMFWYRQQPGQSLTLIATANQGSEATYESGFVIDKFPISRPNLTFSTLTVSNMSPEDSSIYLCSVRTLDGYTFGSGTRLTVV.

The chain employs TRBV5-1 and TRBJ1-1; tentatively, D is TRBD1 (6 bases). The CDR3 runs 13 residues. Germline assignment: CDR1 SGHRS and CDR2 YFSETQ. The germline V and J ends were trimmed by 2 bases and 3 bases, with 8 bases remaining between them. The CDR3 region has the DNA TGCGCCAGCAGCTTAAGGACAGACACTGAAGCTTTCTTT. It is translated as CASSLRTDTEAFF.

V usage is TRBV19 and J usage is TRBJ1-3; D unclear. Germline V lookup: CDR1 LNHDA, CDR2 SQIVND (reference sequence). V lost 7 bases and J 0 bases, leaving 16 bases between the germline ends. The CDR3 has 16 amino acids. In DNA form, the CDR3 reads TGTGCCAGTAACCCCCCCGGCGGACTCTCTGGAAACACCATATATTTT. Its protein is CASNPPGGLSGNTIYF.

CDR3 amino acids: CASSDRTGMNTEAFF. CDR3 DNA: TGTGCCAGCAGCGATCGGACAGGGATGAACACTGAAGCTTTCTTT. The chain employs TRBV7-9 and TRBJ1-1; 8 bases map to TRBD1. V was clipped by 5 bases and J by 0 bases; unmatched bases: 5. Germline V gene data show CDR1 as SEHNR and CDR2 as FQNEAQ (reference sequence). The CDR3 extends over 15 amino acids.

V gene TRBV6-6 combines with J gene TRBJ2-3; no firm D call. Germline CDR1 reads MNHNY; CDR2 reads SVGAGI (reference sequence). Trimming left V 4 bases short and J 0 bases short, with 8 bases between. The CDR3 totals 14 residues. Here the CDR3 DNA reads TGTGCCAGCAGTTTAGTAACTAGCACAGATACGCAGTATTTT. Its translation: CASSLVTSTDTQYF.

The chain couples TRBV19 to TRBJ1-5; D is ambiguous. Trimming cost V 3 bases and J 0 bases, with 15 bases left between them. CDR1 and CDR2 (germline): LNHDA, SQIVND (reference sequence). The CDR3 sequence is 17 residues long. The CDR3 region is CASSINQLLYSNQPQHF. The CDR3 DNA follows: TGTGCCAGTAGTATTAACCAGCTTCTATATAGCAATCAGCCCCAGCATTTT.

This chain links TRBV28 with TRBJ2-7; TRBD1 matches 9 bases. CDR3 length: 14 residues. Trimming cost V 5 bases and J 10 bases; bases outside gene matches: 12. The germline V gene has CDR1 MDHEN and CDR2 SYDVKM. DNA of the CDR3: TGTGCCAGCAGTAGAGACAGGGGGTCGGTAGAACAGTACTTC. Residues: CASSRDRGSVEQYF.

CDR3 residues: CASSQEPRRDREKLFF. As DNA, the CDR3 is TGCGCCAGCAGCCAAGAACCCCGCCGGGACAGAGAAAAACTGTTTTTT. The chain combines TRBV4-3 with TRBJ1-4, with TRBD1 matching 7 bases. The CDR3 is 16 residues long. Germline V gene lookup returns CDR1 LGHNA and CDR2 YSLEER. V lost 0 bases, J lost 8 bases, and 9 bases stayed unmatched.

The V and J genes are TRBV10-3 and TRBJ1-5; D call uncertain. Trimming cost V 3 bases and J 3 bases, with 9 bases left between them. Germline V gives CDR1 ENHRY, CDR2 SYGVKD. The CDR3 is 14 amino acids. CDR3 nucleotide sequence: TGTGCCATCAGTGAATGGCAGATCAATCAGCCCCAGCATTTT. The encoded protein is CAISEWQINQPQHF.

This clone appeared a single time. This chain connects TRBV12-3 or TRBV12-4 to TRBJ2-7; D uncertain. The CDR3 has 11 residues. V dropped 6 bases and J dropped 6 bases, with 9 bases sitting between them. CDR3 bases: TGTGCCAGCAGCCGCACGGGCGAGCAGTACTTC. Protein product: CASSRTGEQYF.

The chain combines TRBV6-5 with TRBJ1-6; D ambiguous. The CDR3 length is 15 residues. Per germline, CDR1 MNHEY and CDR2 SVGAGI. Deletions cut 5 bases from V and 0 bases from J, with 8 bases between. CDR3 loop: CASSKESSYNSPLHF. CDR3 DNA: TGTGCCAGCAGTAAGGAGAGCTCCTATAATTCACCCCTCCACTTT.

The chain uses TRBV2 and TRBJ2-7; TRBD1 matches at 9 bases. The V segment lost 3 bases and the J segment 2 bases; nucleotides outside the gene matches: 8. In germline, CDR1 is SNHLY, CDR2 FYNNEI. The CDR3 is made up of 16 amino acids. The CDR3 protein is CASSDRGTGRAYEQYF. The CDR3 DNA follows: TGTGCCAGCAGTGATCGAGGGACAGGGCGGGCCTACGAGCAGTACTTC. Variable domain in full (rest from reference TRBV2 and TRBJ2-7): EPEVTQTPSHQVTQMGQEVILRCVPISNHLYFYWYRQILGQKVEFLVSFYNNEISEKSEIFDDQFSVERPDGSNFTLKIRSTKLEDSAMYFCASSDRGTGRAYEQYFGPGTRLTVT.

The CDR3 bases are TGTGCCAGCAGCAAAAAACTAACAGGGAACACTGAAGCTTTCTTT. Translation gives CASSKKLTGNTEAFF. The V gene is TRBV21-1, the J gene TRBJ1-1; the DNA was not compared with TRBD1, the D call given in the table. TRBV21-1 is noted as a pseudogene. This CDR3 comprises 15 residues.

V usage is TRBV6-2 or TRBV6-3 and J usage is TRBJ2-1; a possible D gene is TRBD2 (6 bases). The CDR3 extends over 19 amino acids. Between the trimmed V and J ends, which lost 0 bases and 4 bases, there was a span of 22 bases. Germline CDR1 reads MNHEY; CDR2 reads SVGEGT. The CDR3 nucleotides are TGTGCCAGCAGTTACTCGATCTTTGACACTAGCCGAAAATACAATGAGCAGTTCTTC. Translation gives CASSYSIFDTSRKYNEQFF.

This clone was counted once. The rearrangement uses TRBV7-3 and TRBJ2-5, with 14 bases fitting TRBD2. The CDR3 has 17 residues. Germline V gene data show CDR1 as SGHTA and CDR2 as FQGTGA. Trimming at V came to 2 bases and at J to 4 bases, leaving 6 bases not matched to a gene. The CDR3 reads CASSLRGLAGGRETQYF. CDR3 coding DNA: TGTGCCAGCAGCTTACGAGGACTAGCGGGGGGAAGAGAGACCCAGTACTTC. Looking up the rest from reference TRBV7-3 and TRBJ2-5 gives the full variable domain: GAGVSQTPSNKVTEKGKYVELRCDPISGHTALYWYRQSLGQGPEFLIYFQGTGAADDSGLPNDRFFAVRPEGSVSTLKIQRTERGDSAVYLCASSLRGLAGGRETQYFGPGTRLLVL.

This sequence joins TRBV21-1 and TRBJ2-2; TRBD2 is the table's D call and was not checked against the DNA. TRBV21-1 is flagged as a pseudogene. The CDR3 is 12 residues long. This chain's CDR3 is CASIVVSGELFF. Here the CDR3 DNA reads TGTGCCAGCATCGTCGTGAGTGGGGAGCTGTTTTTT.

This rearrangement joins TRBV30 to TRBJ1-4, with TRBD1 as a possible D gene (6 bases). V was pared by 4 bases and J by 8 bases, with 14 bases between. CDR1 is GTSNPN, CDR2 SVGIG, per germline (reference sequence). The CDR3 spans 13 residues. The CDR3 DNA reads TGTGCCTGGAATTTACAGGGATACGAAAAACTGTTTTTT. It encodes CAWNLQGYEKLFF.

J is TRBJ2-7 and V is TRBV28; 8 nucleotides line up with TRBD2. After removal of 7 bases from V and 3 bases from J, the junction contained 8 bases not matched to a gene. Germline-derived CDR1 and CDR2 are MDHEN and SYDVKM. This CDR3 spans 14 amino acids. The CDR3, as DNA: TGTGCCAGCAACATAGCGGGACGTTTCTACGAGCAGTACTTC. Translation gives CASNIAGRFYEQYF.

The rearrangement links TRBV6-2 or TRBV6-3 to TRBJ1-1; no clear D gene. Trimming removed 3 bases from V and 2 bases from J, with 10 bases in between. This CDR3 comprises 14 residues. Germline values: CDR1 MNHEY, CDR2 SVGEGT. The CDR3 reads CASSYLVYNTEAFF. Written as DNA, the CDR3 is TGTGCCAGCAGTTATCTAGTATATAACACTGAAGCTTTCTTT.

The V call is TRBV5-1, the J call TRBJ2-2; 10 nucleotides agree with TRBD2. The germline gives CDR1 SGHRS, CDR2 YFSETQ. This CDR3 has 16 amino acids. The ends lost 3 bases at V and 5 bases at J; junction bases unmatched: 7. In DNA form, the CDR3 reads TGCGCCAGCAGCTCTTTAGCGGGGGGACTTACCGGGGAGCTGTTTTTT. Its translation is CASSSLAGGLTGELFF.

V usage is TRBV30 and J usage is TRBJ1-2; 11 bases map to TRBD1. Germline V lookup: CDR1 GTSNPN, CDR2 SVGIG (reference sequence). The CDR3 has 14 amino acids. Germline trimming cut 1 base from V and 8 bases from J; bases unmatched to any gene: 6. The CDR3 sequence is CAWSAGQGARGYTF. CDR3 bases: TGTGCCTGGAGTGCTGGACAGGGGGCAAGAGGCTACACCTTC.

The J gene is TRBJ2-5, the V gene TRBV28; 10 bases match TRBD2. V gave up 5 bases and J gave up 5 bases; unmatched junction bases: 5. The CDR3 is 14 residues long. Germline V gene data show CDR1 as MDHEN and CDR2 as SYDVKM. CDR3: CASSGAGGPETQYF. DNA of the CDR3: TGTGCCAGCAGTGGAGCGGGAGGGCCTGAGACCCAGTACTTC.

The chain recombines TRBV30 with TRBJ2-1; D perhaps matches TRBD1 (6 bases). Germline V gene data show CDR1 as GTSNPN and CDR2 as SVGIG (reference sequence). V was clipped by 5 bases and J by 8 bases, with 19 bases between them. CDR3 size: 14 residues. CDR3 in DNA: TGTGCCTGGGGTAACATGGACAGCCTCGATGAGCAGTTCTTC. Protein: CAWGNMDSLDEQFF.

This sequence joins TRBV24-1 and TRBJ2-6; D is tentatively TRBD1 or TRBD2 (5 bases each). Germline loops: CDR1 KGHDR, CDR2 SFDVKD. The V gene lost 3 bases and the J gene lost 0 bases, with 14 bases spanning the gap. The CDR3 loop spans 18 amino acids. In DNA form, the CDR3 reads TGTGCCACCAGTGATCTGGGGACCTTCCGCTCTGGGGCCAACGTCCTGACTTTC. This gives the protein CATSDLGTFRSGANVLTF.